The subject of this entry is one T cell receptor (beta chain). The antigen is not known. Naive cells were sorted as CD45RO-, CCR7+, CD27+ and CD95-. These data originate in a study of CXCR3-negative and CXCR3-positive naive CD8 T cells. Overall study: Across all libraries, TRB reads numbered around 140 million, with about 1.5 +/- 0.3 million in each library.

With UMI labels, 5' RACE was used to prepare the TRB cDNA libraries. Each CDR3 protein gets one entry in TCRdb, which reprocessed the 5' RACE reads and gives no DNA. The data show fewer than 9,500 distinct CDR3 sequences, and the top ten clones hold about 2%. CDR1 and CDR2 (germline): MNHEY, SVGAGI. This CDR3 spans 17 amino acids. Study outcomes and limitations: Cryopreserved cells showed partially decreased CXCR3 expression, and most assays used fresh PBMCs.

The material sequenced was naive CXCR3- CD8+ T cells from blood. Subset in this sample: CD45RO-CCR7+CD27+CD95- naive CD8+ T cells lacking CXCR3 (TNR3-). The TCR comes from a human donor in good health. Some clones in this sample may be carry-over from other donors' samples. V usage is TRBV6-5 and J usage is TRBJ2-2; TCRdb picks TRBD1, but there is no DNA to check that call. This chain's CDR3 is CASSYPTRGRVTGELFF.